This T cell receptor beta chain was found in a study of shared clonotypes between healthy human individuals. With 2 bases removed from V and 7 bases from J, the gap between germline ends came to 14 bases. There are 14 residues in the CDR3. Germline V gene sequence: CDR1 SEHNR, CDR2 FQNEAQ (reference sequence). Only in-frame clones appear in the TCRdb table, and some are missing; sequencing was by immunoSEQ multiplex PCR. The repertoire has roughly 95,000 clones, roughly 45% of them found once; the top ten carry over 13%. V usage is TRBV7-9 and J usage is TRBJ1-2; D perhaps matches TRBD1 (6 bases). The clonotype originates from a woman aged 40 to 49 in good health. Some clones in this sample may be carry-over from other donors' samples. Sequenced material: PBMCs. In nucleotides, the CDR3 is TGTGCCAGCAGCTTAAGTGCAGGGGACGGTGGCTACACCTTC. Translation gives CASSLSAGDGGYTF.